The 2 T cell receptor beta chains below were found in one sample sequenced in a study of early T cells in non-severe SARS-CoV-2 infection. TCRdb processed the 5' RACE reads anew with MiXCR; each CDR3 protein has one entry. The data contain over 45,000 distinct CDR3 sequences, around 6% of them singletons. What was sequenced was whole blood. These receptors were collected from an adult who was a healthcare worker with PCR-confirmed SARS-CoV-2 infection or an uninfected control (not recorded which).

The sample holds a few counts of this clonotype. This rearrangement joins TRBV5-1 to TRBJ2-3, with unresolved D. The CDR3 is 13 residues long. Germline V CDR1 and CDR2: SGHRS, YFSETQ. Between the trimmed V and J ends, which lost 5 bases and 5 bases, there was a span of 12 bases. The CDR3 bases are TGCGCCAGCAGGGCACAGAGGCTAGATACGCAGTATTTT. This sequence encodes CASRAQRLDTQYF.

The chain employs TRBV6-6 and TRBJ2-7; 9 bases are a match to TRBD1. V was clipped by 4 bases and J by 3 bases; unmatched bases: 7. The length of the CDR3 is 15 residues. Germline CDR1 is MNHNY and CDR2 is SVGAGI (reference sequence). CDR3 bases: TGTGCCAGCAGTTGCTCCGGGACAGGGCTCTACGAGCAGTACTTC. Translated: CASSCSGTGLYEQYF.